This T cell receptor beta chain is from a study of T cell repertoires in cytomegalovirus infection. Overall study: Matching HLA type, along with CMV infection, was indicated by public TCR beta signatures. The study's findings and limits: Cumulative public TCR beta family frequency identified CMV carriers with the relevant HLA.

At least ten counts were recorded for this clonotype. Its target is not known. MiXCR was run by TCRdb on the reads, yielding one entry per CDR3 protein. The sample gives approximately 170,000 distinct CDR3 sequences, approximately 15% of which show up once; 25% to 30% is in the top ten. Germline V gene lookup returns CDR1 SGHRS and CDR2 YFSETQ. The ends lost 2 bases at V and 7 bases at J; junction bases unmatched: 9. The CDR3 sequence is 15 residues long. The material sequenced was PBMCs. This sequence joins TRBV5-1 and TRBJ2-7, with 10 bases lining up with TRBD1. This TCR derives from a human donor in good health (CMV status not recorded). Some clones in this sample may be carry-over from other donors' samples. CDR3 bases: TGCGCCAGCAGCTTCACCGGGACAGGGGCCGGGGAGCAGTACTTC. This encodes CASSFTGTGAGEQYF.